The count of the clone carrying this T cell receptor (beta chain) is one. Its antigen is currently unknown. This table comes from immunoSEQ multiplex PCR, and its TCRdb copy is limited to in-frame clones, with some not included. The top ten clones hold 30% of a sample with about 17,000 clones, 70% to 75% of them seen once. This sample is part of a study of CD4 T cells in relation to SARS-CoV-2 and coronaviruses. Study-level information: ViraFEST: approximately eleven-day antigen culture of PBMCs, then TCR beta CDR3 sequencing. Overall study results and limits: Crossreactive clones expanded significantly less to SARS-CoV-2 than monoreactive clones.

J was trimmed by 10 bases and V by 4 bases; bases with no gene match: 7. This CDR3 has 13 amino acids. In germline, CDR1 is GTSNPN, CDR2 SVGIG (reference sequence). Before the COVID-19 pandemic, during about 2010-2019, CD4+ T cells were taken from unexposed donors. CD4+ T cells were isolated from the cells after 10 days of culture. As cell numbers allowed, unexposed-donor CD4+ T cells faced SARS-CoV-2 S/N and four cold-coronavirus spikes. PBMCs were plated at a few million per well in IL-2-containing medium. The material sequenced was CD4+ T cells from PBMCs, cultured in vitro. This sequence originates from a human donor in good health. The chain employs TRBV30 and TRBJ2-7, with 13 bases identical to TRBD2. The CDR3 DNA sequence: TGTGCCTGGACCGGGACTAGCGGGGCGAAACAGTACTTC. This codes for CAWTGTSGAKQYF.